Below, 6 T cell receptor beta chains from the same sample are listed, as sequenced in a study of response to subunit inactivated influenza vaccine. TCRdb reprocessed the RT-PCR reads with MiXCR, giving one entry per CDR3 protein. Of over 800,000 distinct CDR3 sequences detected, 20% to 25% appear once; the ten largest clones hold about 10%. The sample consisted of PBMCs from blood, taken 5 days after vaccination. Receptors originate from a man aged 50-59 years who received an inactivated influenza vaccine.

The CDR3 DNA is TGTGCCAGCAGCCGCCGGAGGGGGGGCACCGGGGAGCTGTTTTTT. Translated: CASSRRRGGTGELFF. The V call is TRBV7-2, the J call TRBJ2-2, with D perhaps matching TRBD2 (7 bases). This CDR3 comprises 15 residues. The germline V gene encodes CDR1 SGHTA and CDR2 FQGNSA. V gave up 5 bases and J gave up 4 bases, with 14 bases separating them.

This chain joins TRBV25-1 and TRBJ2-7; 10 bases are shared with TRBD2. V shed 0 bases, J shed 6 bases, and the junction held 8 bases outside the gene matches. The CDR3 spans 16 residues. Germline CDR1 is MGHDK and CDR2 is SYGVNS. CDR3 DNA: TGTGCCAGCAGTGAATACTTAGCGGGGGGTCTTATCGAGCAGTACTTC. This encodes CASSEYLAGGLIEQYF.

Many counts were recorded for this clonotype. The J gene is TRBJ2-7, the V gene TRBV10-3; possible D gene TRBD1, 5 bases. Germline V lookup: CDR1 ENHRY, CDR2 SYGVKD. Trimming shortened V by 3 bases and J by 0 bases, and 12 bases separated the two germline ends. The CDR3 is 15 amino acids. The CDR3 spells CAISELGQGSYEQYF. CDR3 coding DNA: TGTGCCATCAGTGAATTGGGGCAGGGCTCCTACGAGCAGTACTTC.

A few counts support this clonotype. The V and J genes are TRBV7-9 and TRBJ2-5; tentatively, D is TRBD1 (6 bases). V lost 5 bases to trimming and J lost 4 bases, with 11 bases between them. This CDR3 is 13 amino acids long. Germline loops: CDR1 SEHNR, CDR2 FQNEAQ (reference sequence). CDR3 sequence (DNA): TGTGCCAGCAGCCCAGGGGTTTTAGAGACCCAGTACTTC. Translating gives CASSPGVLETQYF.

This chain connects TRBV7-2 to TRBJ2-5; the D gene could be TRBD1 or TRBD2 (6 bases each). Germline CDR1 and CDR2: SGHTA and FQGNSA. The CDR3 is 13 amino acids. V was shortened by 6 bases and J by 5 bases, with 13 bases between the two germline ends. CDR3 nucleotide sequence: TGTGCCAGCAGAAGGGGGGTTGGGGAGACCCAGTACTTC. Residues: CASRRGVGETQYF.

The V gene is TRBV7-9, the J gene TRBJ2-1, with D unresolved. In germline, CDR1 is SEHNR, CDR2 FQNEAQ (reference sequence). This CDR3 has 14 residues. Trimming stripped 3 bases from V and 3 bases from J, with 9 bases between. The CDR3 spells CASSLILSYNEQFF. The CDR3 DNA is TGTGCCAGCAGCTTGATTCTTAGCTACAATGAGCAGTTCTTC.